Below, 22 T cell receptor beta chains from the same sample are listed, as sequenced in a study of low-dose radiotherapy and immunotherapy resistance in tumors. Covering alpha and beta chains, TRAV- and TRBV-specific primers were used for the first-strand cDNA. TCRs underwent 15 to 25 PCR cycles of amplification with a constant-region primer and V-primer adapter. Using its own MiXCR run on the reads, TCRdb lists one record per CDR3 protein. The profile shows about 97,000 distinct CDR3 sequences, 20% to 25% of them singletons. The time point was: after trial treatment. Indicated treatment: LDRT plus nivolumab, ipilimumab, low-dose cyclophosphamide and aspirin (RACIN trial). This specimen was PBMCs, taken after low-dose radiotherapy plus immunotherapy. The receptors derive from a male donor with prostate cancer.

This clonotype was counted at least ten times. The genes are TRBV10-3 and TRBJ2-4, with 11 bases that match TRBD1. The CDR3 has 19 amino acids. The germline V gene encodes CDR1 ENHRY and CDR2 SYGVKD. V lost 4 bases to trimming and J lost 2 bases; unmatched junction nucleotides: 13. The CDR3 is CAISGKRTGGVESKNIQYF. Written as DNA, the CDR3 is TGTGCCATCAGTGGAAAGAGGACAGGGGGCGTCGAATCCAAAAACATTCAGTACTTC.

This clonotype was seen a single time. A junction boundary mismatches the germline segment, possibly from a read error. The chain employs TRBV2 and TRBJ1-2; the D gene is possibly TRBD1 (5 bases). The CDR3 runs to 13 residues. CDR1 and CDR2 from the germline V gene are SNHLY and FYNNEI. CDR3 sequence (DNA): TGTGCCAGCAGCAACACCATAGTGCCAATGGGGGCCTTC. Protein product: CASSNTIVPMGAF.

The chain has TRBV11-1 and TRBJ2-3, with D tentatively TRBD2 (6 bases). From germline, CDR1 is SGHAT and CDR2 FQDESV (reference sequence). The CDR3 length is 17 residues. V was trimmed by 1 base and J by 2 bases, leaving 16 bases between them. DNA for the CDR3: TGTGCCAGCAGCTTAGACGTGGGGGGTCCAGTCACAGATACGCAGTATTTT. It codes for CASSLDVGGPVTDTQYF.

To note about this clonotype: This likely came from a read error, as a far larger clone is one base away. V is TRBV10-3 and J is TRBJ2-5; TRBD2 aligns across 7 bases. The J segment lost 2 bases and the V segment lost 6 bases, leaving 9 bases of the junction unmatched. The CDR3 is made up of 15 amino acids. The germline V gene has CDR1 ENHRY and CDR2 SYGVKD. The CDR3 protein is CAISDHPSGQETQYF. CDR3 DNA sequence: TGTGCCATCAGCGACCATCCTAGCGGACAAGAGACCCAGTACTTC.

The CDR3 here is CAIRDPMEANYNEQFF. As DNA, the CDR3 is TGTGCCATCAGGGACCCTATGGAAGCGAATTACAATGAGCAGTTCTTC. This chain connects TRBV10-3 to TRBJ2-1; no definite D call. V was clipped by 6 bases and J by 4 bases, with 19 bases between them. The germline V gene has CDR1 ENHRY and CDR2 SYGVKD. The CDR3 has 16 residues.

The table lists this clonotype with many counts. V is TRBV6-5 and J is TRBJ1-2, with D perhaps TRBD1 (5 bases). In germline, CDR1 is MNHEY, CDR2 SVGAGI. The V end was cut by 2 bases, the J end by 7 bases, with 14 bases between. The CDR3 has 14 residues. DNA for the CDR3: TGTGCCAGCAGTTACGGGGCCAGGGAAGGTGGCTACACCTTC. Its translation: CASSYGAREGGYTF.

This clonotype was detected ten times or more. This chain links TRBV20-1 with TRBJ2-5; 7 positions agree with TRBD2. There are 16 residues in the CDR3. Trimming removed 5 bases from V and 1 base from J; junction bases left unmatched: 13. From germline, CDR1 is DFQATT and CDR2 SNEGSKA (reference sequence). DNA of the CDR3: TGCAGTGCTGCGAGCGGGGCAACCCTCCTCCAAGAGACCCAGTACTTC. Translation gives CSAASGATLLQETQYF.

This clonotype was observed at least ten times. The rearrangement joins TRBV20-1 to TRBJ1-4; D is uncertain. This CDR3 has 11 residues. V was cut by 7 bases and J by 5 bases, with 8 bases left in between. CDR1 is DFQATT and CDR2 is SNEGSKA in the germline V gene (reference sequence). CDR3 region: CSGTDNEKLFF. As DNA, the CDR3 is TGCAGTGGGACCGACAATGAAAAACTGTTTTTT.

This clonotype was found many times. The chain uses TRBV10-2 and TRBJ2-1; D remains ambiguous. CDR3 length equals 11 residues. Trimming took off 4 bases at V and 7 bases at J, with 5 bases between the two ends. Germline V lookup: CDR1 WSHSY, CDR2 SAAADI. In DNA, the CDR3 is TGCGCCAGCAGTGTCGTAAATGAGCAGTTCTTC. This sequence encodes CASSVVNEQFF.

As to this clonotype: This sequence is one base from a far larger clone and is likely a read error. V is TRBV29-1 and J is TRBJ2-1; 9 bases are a match to TRBD2. The CDR3 sequence is 12 residues long. J lost 10 bases, V lost 6 bases, and 7 bases had no gene match. Germline loops: CDR1 SQVTM, CDR2 ANQGSEA. The CDR3 spells CSVGTSSHEQFF. The CDR3 DNA follows: TGCAGCGTAGGGACTAGCTCTCACGAGCAGTTCTTC.

The chain has TRBV5-4 and TRBJ1-1; D not certain. Germline-derived CDR1 and CDR2 are SGHNT and YYREEE (reference sequence). V lost 5 bases and J lost 1, with 6 bases in between. The CDR3 sequence is 12 residues long. The CDR3, as DNA: TGTGCCAGCAGGCCCGGGAACACTGAAGCTTTCTTT. It codes for CASRPGNTEAFF.

This chain links TRBV2 with TRBJ1-1; D is undetermined. Germline loops: CDR1 SNHLY, CDR2 FYNNEI. V was trimmed by 6 bases and J by 0 bases, leaving 8 bases between them. There are 13 residues in the CDR3. DNA for the CDR3: TGTGCCAGCAGAGACCGCATGAACACTGAAGCTTTCTTT. It codes for CASRDRMNTEAFF.

In the case of this clonotype: One end of the junction fails to match germline, which may point to a read error. The genes are TRBV6-2 or TRBV6-3 and TRBJ2-1; D may be TRBD2 (5 bases). CDR1 MNHEY and CDR2 SVGEGT come from the germline V gene. This CDR3 contains 14 residues. CDR3 sequence reads: CTSTHRDAAYEQFF. CDR3 in DNA: TGTACCAGCACGCACCGGGATGCCGCCTACGAGCAGTTCTTC.

This clonotype was seen repeatedly, ten times or more. The CDR3 DNA sequence: TGTGCCAGCTCACCACCGTCTTCGCCCTCCTACGAGCAGTACTTC. This codes for CASSPPSSPSYEQYF. The J gene is TRBJ2-7, the V gene TRBV18; D not certain. The V end lost 0 bases, the J end lost 0 bases, and 9 bases lay between the germline ends. The CDR3 spans 15 residues. Germline-derived CDR1 and CDR2 are KGHSH and LQKENI.

At least ten counts were recorded for this clonotype. V gene TRBV19 combines with J gene TRBJ2-1; a possible D gene is TRBD2 (6 bases). V was shortened by 6 bases and J by 1 base, with 19 bases between the two germline ends. The CDR3 contains 17 residues. Germline loops: CDR1 LNHDA, CDR2 SQIVND (reference sequence). CDR3 loop: CASRFSGYGKSYNEQFF. CDR3 DNA sequence: TGTGCCAGTAGGTTTAGCGGTTATGGGAAATCCTACAATGAGCAGTTCTTC.

In this sample, this clonotype turned up many times. This chain joins TRBV5-8 and TRBJ1-5; D uncertain. The CDR3 has 16 amino acids. Germline CDR1 SGHTS, CDR2 YDEGEE. V was clipped by 0 bases and J by 0 bases, with 10 bases between them. The chain's CDR3 is CASSLGQTYSNQPQHF. For the CDR3, the DNA is TGTGCCAGCAGCTTGGGGCAGACCTATAGCAATCAGCCCCAGCATTTT.

This clonotype appeared many times. V and J are TRBV5-1 and TRBJ2-1; 10 bases agree with TRBD1. Germline CDR1 reads SGHRS; CDR2 reads YFSETQ. This CDR3 comprises 15 residues. With 4 bases clipped from V and 7 bases from J, the junction kept 8 bases outside the gene matches. CDR3 bases: TGCGCCAGCAGCACCATGACAGGGGGCGGGAATGAGCAGTTCTTC. Encoded protein: CASSTMTGGGNEQFF.

This clonotype was seen at least ten times. J is TRBJ1-1 and V is TRBV7-2; a weak D match, TRBD1 (6 bases). Deletions cut 5 bases from V and 7 bases from J, with 14 bases between. Germline V lookup: CDR1 SGHTA, CDR2 FQGNSA. This CDR3 spans 13 amino acids. Here the CDR3 reads CASSDQGQGEAFF. In DNA form, the CDR3 reads TGTGCCAGCAGCGACCAGGGGCAAGGTGAAGCTTTCTTT.

This clonotype was counted at least ten times. The chain joins TRBV20-1 to TRBJ2-3, with 7 bases identical to TRBD1. The junction had 5 bases not matched to a gene; V was cut back by 6 bases and J by 2 bases. CDR3 size: 13 residues. CDR1 and CDR2 from the germline V gene are DFQATT and SNEGSKA (reference sequence). The CDR3 loop is CSAIGQATDTQYF. The CDR3 DNA follows: TGCAGTGCCATAGGACAGGCCACAGATACGCAGTATTTT.

In its sample, this clonotype was seen many times. The gene calls are TRBV7-3 and TRBJ2-5, with unresolved D. The CDR3 contains 13 residues. V dropped 4 bases and J dropped 5 bases, with 11 bases sitting between them. Germline-derived CDR1 and CDR2 are SGHTA and FQGTGA. This CDR3 reads CASSYQPRETQYF. The CDR3 DNA sequence: TGTGCCAGCAGCTATCAACCCCGCGAGACCCAGTACTTC.

This clonotype was seen at least ten times. J is TRBJ2-3 and V is TRBV6-1; 13 positions agree with TRBD2. The germline CDR1 and CDR2 sequences are MNHNS and SASEGT. CDR3 length: 18 amino acids. Trimming removed 7 bases from V and 1 base from J; junction bases left unmatched: 11. CDR3 loop: CASIQGLAGFPGTDTQYF. The CDR3 nucleotides read TGTGCCAGCATCCAGGGACTAGCGGGATTCCCCGGCACAGATACGCAGTATTTT.

This chain links TRBV28 with TRBJ1-3; the D gene is possibly TRBD1 (6 bases). V dropped 4 bases and J dropped 3 bases, with 25 bases sitting between them. Germline CDR1 MDHEN, CDR2 SYDVKM. This CDR3 is 19 amino acids long. The CDR3 DNA reads as TGTGCCAGCAGTTCGCCGACTCTCTTTTTGGGGGGCGGTGGAAACACCATATATTTT. Protein: CASSSPTLFLGGGGNTIYF.